What follows are 31 T cell receptor beta chains derived from one specimen sequenced in a study of cytomegalovirus exposure and HLA in healthy donors. PCR was performed using 60 Vbeta and 13 Jbeta primers. The assay was immunoSEQ multiplex PCR, and TCRdb's table has in-frame clones only and misses some. The sample yields 130,000 or so clones, around three fifths seen once. Input material: PBMCs. These receptors came from a woman in her 40s in good health and CMV-seropositive.

The CDR3 loop reads CASSSPGERVTDTQYF. CDR3 sequence (DNA): TGTGCCAGCAGTTCCCCAGGGGAGAGGGTCACAGATACGCAGTATTTT. The chain links TRBV28 to TRBJ2-3, with TRBD1 as a possible D gene (6 bases). The CDR3 sequence is 16 residues long. The V end lost 4 bases, the J end lost 2 bases, and 16 bases lay between the germline ends. Germline V gene lookup returns CDR1 MDHEN and CDR2 SYDVKM.

In its sample, this clone was seen once. The chain couples TRBV27 to TRBJ1-5; TRBD1 matches at 7 bases. CDR3 length: 15 amino acids. Germline V gene lookup returns CDR1 MNHEY and CDR2 SMNVEV (reference sequence). With V trimmed by 6 bases and J by 7 bases, 12 bases remained unmatched. The CDR3: CASRLSYRGEQPQHF. The CDR3 nucleotides read TGTGCCAGCAGGTTGTCTTACAGGGGCGAGCAGCCCCAGCATTTT.

The chain uses TRBV15 and TRBJ2-1; D may be TRBD2 (7 bases). The CDR3 covers 14 residues. V was clipped by 4 bases and J by 8 bases, with 15 bases between them. Germline CDR1 is LNHNV and CDR2 is YYDKDF (reference sequence). CDR3 coding DNA: TGTGCCACCAGCAAGGGGGGGGCGCACGATGAGCAGTTCTTC. Translating it yields CATSKGGAHDEQFF.

The rearrangement uses TRBV19 and TRBJ2-7; D gene unclear. The CDR3 runs 15 residues. CDR1 and CDR2 (germline): LNHDA, SQIVND (reference sequence). V was shortened by 0 bases and J by 2 bases, with 11 bases between the two germline ends. DNA of the CDR3: TGTGCCAGTAGTATAGATCAAACAGCCACCTACGAGCAGTACTTC. Amino acids: CASSIDQTATYEQYF.

This clone was counted a few times. The V and J genes are TRBV28 and TRBJ1-4, with 11 bases lining up with TRBD1. Trimming at V came to 4 bases and at J to 8 bases, leaving 3 bases not matched to a gene. Per the germline V gene, CDR1 is MDHEN and CDR2 is SYDVKM. This CDR3 is built from 14 residues. The CDR3 protein is CASSWTGGREKLFF. The CDR3 coding sequence is TGTGCCAGCAGTTGGACAGGGGGCAGGGAAAAACTGTTTTTT.

The gene calls are TRBV19 and TRBJ2-5; TRBD1 matches 9 bases. Germline values: CDR1 LNHDA, CDR2 SQIVND (reference sequence). V was clipped by 6 bases and J by 2 bases; unmatched bases: 10. The CDR3 sequence is 16 residues long. In nucleotides, the CDR3 is TGTGCCAGTAGGGCCGATGCGGGACAGGGACAAGAGACCCAGTACTTC. Its protein is CASRADAGQGQETQYF.

The J gene is TRBJ1-4, the V gene TRBV18; 8 bases are a match to TRBD1. Losses at the gene ends were 3 bases for V and 6 bases for J; bases not matched to a gene: 0. Germline CDR1 reads KGHSH; CDR2 reads LQKENI. The CDR3 has 13 residues. CDR3 bases: TGTGCCAGCTCACCGGACAGGGATGAAAAACTGTTTTTT. It encodes CASSPDRDEKLFF. The full variable domain, with the rest looked up from reference TRBV18 and TRBJ1-4, is NAGVMQNPRHLVRRRGQEARLRCSPMKGHSHVYWYRQLPEEGLKFMVYLQKENIIDESGMPKERFSAEFPKEGPSILRIQQVVRGDSAAYFCASSPDRDEKLFFGSGTQLSVL.

V is TRBV19 and J is TRBJ2-7, with no clear D. V lost 5 bases and J 3 bases, leaving 11 bases between the germline ends. The CDR3 extends over 13 amino acids. The germline gives CDR1 LNHDA, CDR2 SQIVND (reference sequence). CDR3 coding DNA: TGTGCCAGTAGTCCCCAGGTGAACTACGAGCAGTACTTC. Residues: CASSPQVNYEQYF.

J is TRBJ2-1 and V is TRBV25-1; 7 bases line up with TRBD2. Germline lookup yields CDR1 MGHDK and CDR2 SYGVNS. V trimming: 4 bases; J trimming: 8 bases; junction bases outside the gene matches: 8. The CDR3 has 14 amino acids. The CDR3 is CASSGTGGSHEQFF. The CDR3, as DNA: TGTGCCAGCAGTGGGACTGGCGGGAGTCATGAGCAGTTCTTC. The whole variable domain, filled in from reference TRBV25-1 and TRBJ2-1, reads EADIYQTPRYLVIGTGKKITLECSQTMGHDKMYWYQQDPGMELHLIHYSYGVNSTEKGDLSSESTVSRIRTEHFPLTLESARPSHTSQYLCASSGTGGSHEQFFGPGTRLTVL.

The V gene is TRBV5-1, the J gene TRBJ2-5; a possible D gene is TRBD1 (6 bases). With 6 bases removed from V and 5 bases from J, the gap between germline ends came to 17 bases. CDR1 and CDR2 from the germline V gene are SGHRS and YFSETQ. This CDR3 has 14 residues. DNA of the CDR3: TGCGCCAGCAAAGTGTTAGGGGGTAGGGAGACCCAGTACTTC. Protein sequence: CASKVLGGRETQYF. Filled out from reference TRBV5-1 and TRBJ2-5, the complete variable domain reads KAGVTQTPRYLIKTRGQQVTLSCSPISGHRSVSWYQQTPGQGLQFLFEYFSETQRNKGNFPGRFSGRQFSNSRSEMNVSTLELGDSALYLCASKVLGGRETQYFGPGTRLLVL.

The V gene is TRBV5-1, the J gene TRBJ2-5, with TRBD2 identical over 7 bases. This CDR3 region has 18 residues. Germline CDR1 SGHRS, CDR2 YFSETQ. Germline trimming cut 4 bases from V and 2 bases from J; bases unmatched to any gene: 17. As DNA, the CDR3 is TGCGCCAGCAGCGGGAATAATTGGGGCGGGAGTCGACAAGAGACCCAGTACTTC. Translated, it gives CASSGNNWGGSRQETQYF.

This clone was observed a handful of times. The chain employs TRBV10-3 and TRBJ2-5; D possibly corresponds to TRBD2 (5 bases). CDR3 length: 12 amino acids. Germline loops: CDR1 ENHRY, CDR2 SYGVKD. V lost 11 bases, J lost 11 bases, and 21 bases lay in between. CDR3 in DNA: TGTGCCTACGGGGTCTCTTCGAGGGAGCAGTACTTC. Its translation is CAYGVSSREQYF.

The V gene is TRBV4-1, the J gene TRBJ2-3; tentatively, D is TRBD2 (6 bases). This CDR3 comprises 16 residues. Germline-derived CDR1 and CDR2 are MGHRA and YSYEKL. Deletions cut 1 base from V and 0 bases from J, with 11 bases between. The CDR3 coding sequence is TGCGCCAGCAGCCAAGGAGCTAGCGTTAGCACAGATACGCAGTATTTT. It yields the protein CASSQGASVSTDTQYF.

The rearrangement joins TRBV14 to TRBJ2-1; D unresolved. V was pared by 4 bases and J by 2 bases, with 15 bases between. The CDR3 sequence is 16 residues long. In germline, CDR1 is SGHDN, CDR2 FVKESK. The CDR3 here is CASSRTPLPAYNEQFF. The CDR3 bases are TGTGCCAGCAGCCGTACGCCTTTACCAGCCTACAATGAGCAGTTCTTC.

CDR3 sequence: CASSQERTRHYEQYF. The CDR3 DNA sequence: TGTGCCAGCAGCCAAGAGCGGACTAGACACTACGAGCAGTACTTC. This chain connects TRBV14 to TRBJ2-7; 7 bases line up with TRBD2. The CDR3 totals 15 residues. The V gene end was trimmed by 0 bases and the J gene end by 3 bases; junction bases not matched to a gene: 5. Germline V lookup: CDR1 SGHDN, CDR2 FVKESK.

The chain has TRBV27 and TRBJ1-1; TRBD1 aligns across 8 bases. V gave up 6 bases and J gave up 2 bases; unmatched junction bases: 5. Germline loops: CDR1 MNHEY, CDR2 SMNVEV (reference sequence). The CDR3 spans 14 residues. CDR3: CASRPGQANTEAFF. CDR3 sequence (DNA): TGTGCCAGCAGACCGGGACAGGCCAACACTGAAGCTTTCTTT.

The V call is TRBV6-1, the J call TRBJ1-5; D not resolved. CDR3 length: 16 residues. The V gene's germline CDR1 is MNHNS and CDR2 SASEGT. The V end lost 3 bases, the J end lost 6 bases, and 18 bases lay between the germline ends. The CDR3 DNA reads as TGTGCCAGCAGTGAGAAACGGGGTTTGAGTGGTCAGCCCCAGCATTTT. Translation gives CASSEKRGLSGQPQHF.

Relative to its sample, this clone is medium-sized. V usage is TRBV10-2 and J usage is TRBJ1-1; perhaps TRBD1 as D (6 bases). Trimming cost V 0 bases and J 5 bases, with 13 bases left between them. CDR1 and CDR2 from the germline V gene are WSHSY and SAAADI. The CDR3 covers 15 residues. The CDR3 loop reads CASSESRGWRTEAFF. The CDR3 DNA reads TGCGCCAGCAGTGAGTCGAGGGGGTGGCGGACTGAAGCTTTCTTT.

The rearrangement links TRBV7-9 to TRBJ1-1; possible D gene TRBD1, 5 bases. The ends were cut back, 3 bases at V and 0 bases at J, with 17 bases in the middle. Germline lookup yields CDR1 SEHNR and CDR2 FQNEAQ (reference sequence). The CDR3 covers 17 residues. CDR3 in amino acids: CASSFWGLSEMNTEAFF. The CDR3 region has the DNA TGTGCCAGCAGCTTTTGGGGACTGAGCGAAATGAACACTGAAGCTTTCTTT.

The V gene is TRBV5-1, the J gene TRBJ2-1; TRBD1 might be the D (5 bases). Looked up from germline, CDR1 is SGHRS and CDR2 is YFSETQ. CDR3 length: 14 residues. Trimming shortened V by 0 bases and J by 5 bases, and 9 bases separated the two germline ends. CDR3 region: CASSLGQGHNEQFF. CDR3 nucleotide sequence: TGCGCCAGCAGCTTGGGCCAGGGCCACAATGAGCAGTTCTTC.

This clone occurred a few times. V and J are TRBV14 and TRBJ2-7; weak D call: TRBD1 (6 bases). The CDR3 has 14 amino acids. CDR1 is SGHDN and CDR2 is FVKESK in the germline V gene. Trimming pared 4 bases from V and 4 bases from J, leaving 14 bases between. The CDR3 DNA reads TGTGCCAGCAGCCTTCAGGGGAATTGGTACGAGCAGTACTTC. Its protein is CASSLQGNWYEQYF. The full variable domain, its missing parts supplied by reference TRBV14 and TRBJ2-7, is EAGVTQFPSHSVIEKGQTVTLRCDPISGHDNLYWYRRVMGKEIKFLLHFVKESKQDESGMPNNRFLAERTGGTYSTLKVQPAELEDSGVYFCASSLQGNWYEQYFGPGTRLTVT.

V gene TRBV5-1 combines with J gene TRBJ2-5, with 13 bases aligning to TRBD2. J lost 3 bases, V lost 6 bases, and 5 bases had no gene match. Germline CDR1 is SGHRS and CDR2 is YFSETQ. CDR3 length: 15 amino acids. DNA of the CDR3: TGCGCCAGCACTCTAGGACTAGCGGGGGAAGAGACCCAGTACTTC. This codes for CASTLGLAGEETQYF.

This chain uses TRBV15 with TRBJ1-5, with 8 nucleotides matching TRBD1. The CDR3 runs to 15 residues. Germline values: CDR1 LNHNV, CDR2 YYDKDF (reference sequence). V shed 5 bases and J 7 bases; nucleotides not matched to a gene: 10. The CDR3 loop reads CATSDTGQGSQPQHF. The CDR3 DNA follows: TGTGCCACCAGCGACACCGGACAGGGAAGCCAGCCCCAGCATTTT.

This chain uses TRBV11-3 with TRBJ2-1, with 7 positions matching TRBD2. With V trimmed by 1 base and J by 7 bases, 1 base remained unmatched. The CDR3 is made up of 13 amino acids. Germline lookup yields CDR1 SGHNT and CDR2 YENEEA. The CDR3 reads CASSLAGGNEQFF. In DNA, the CDR3 is TGTGCCAGCAGCTTAGCGGGGGGTAATGAGCAGTTCTTC.

The chain employs TRBV5-1 and TRBJ2-7, with 7 bases fitting TRBD2. Trimming removed 0 bases from V and 5 bases from J; junction bases left unmatched: 5. Germline CDR1 and CDR2: SGHRS and YFSETQ. The CDR3 is made up of 14 amino acids. The CDR3 here is CASSLGLASDEQYF. CDR3 nucleotides: TGCGCCAGCAGCTTGGGACTAGCAAGCGACGAGCAGTACTTC.

The chain recombines TRBV9 with TRBJ2-7; TRBD2 matches at 8 bases. CDR3 length: 15 residues. Germline loops: CDR1 SGDLS, CDR2 YYNGEE. Unmatched junction bases numbered 5, after V lost 2 bases and J lost 1 base. The CDR3 DNA reads TGTGCCAGCAGCGTCGGGGGACTAGTATCCTACGAGCAGTACTTC. Protein: CASSVGGLVSYEQYF.

V is TRBV5-6 and J is TRBJ1-6, with 9 positions matching TRBD1. The CDR3 runs to 18 residues. Germline V gives CDR1 SGHDT, CDR2 YYEEEE. J lost 3 bases, V lost 4 bases, and 11 bases had no gene match. The CDR3 here is CASSIGAGTGNYNSPLHF. CDR3 DNA sequence: TGTGCCAGCAGCATTGGAGCCGGGACAGGGAACTATAATTCACCCCTCCACTTT.

The CDR3 nucleotides read TGTGCCATCAGTGAGTCCAGGACTAGCGGGGTAAACACCGGGGAGCTGTTTTTT. It codes for CAISESRTSGVNTGELFF. V usage is TRBV10-3 and J usage is TRBJ2-2, with TRBD2 matching over 12 bases. Per germline, CDR1 ENHRY and CDR2 SYGVKD. The CDR3 covers 18 residues. Trimming at V came to 0 bases and at J to 2 bases, leaving 4 bases not matched to a gene.

The gene calls are TRBV9 and TRBJ2-1; 10 nucleotides align to TRBD2. The CDR3 has 16 residues. Trimming at V came to 3 bases and at J to 5 bases, leaving 8 bases not matched to a gene. The germline V gene encodes CDR1 SGDLS and CDR2 YYNGEE. The CDR3 sequence is CASSAVPSGGNNEQFF. CDR3 nucleotides: TGTGCCAGCAGCGCCGTTCCTAGCGGGGGCAACAATGAGCAGTTCTTC.

In the case of this clone: A single base separates this from a much larger clone, so it may be a read error. This chain joins TRBV6-6 and TRBJ1-1; TRBD1 is a possible D gene (6 bases). CDR3 length equals 12 residues. The germline gives CDR1 MNHNY, CDR2 SVGAGI (reference sequence). Between the trimmed V and J ends, which lost 2 bases and 8 bases, there was a span of 9 bases. CDR3 in amino acids: CASSYLTGEAFF. The CDR3 coding sequence is TGTGCCAGCAGTTACCTTACAGGGGAAGCTTTCTTT.

The chain combines TRBV5-4 with TRBJ1-2, with D possibly being TRBD1 (5 bases). This CDR3 is built from 15 residues. Germline V gene lookup returns CDR1 SGHNT and CDR2 YYREEE (reference sequence). Trimming took 4 bases from V and 6 from J, leaving 19 bases between them. The CDR3, as DNA: TGTGCCAGCAGCGCACGCAGGGAGGGGTCGAATGGCTACACCTTC. Protein sequence: CASSARREGSNGYTF.